The 9 T cell receptor beta chains reported below all come from one sample, sequenced in a study of blood T cell repertoires in COVID-19 (dated by TCRdb to 2018 to 2020). Receptors were amplified or captured by the immunoSEQ multiplex PCR assay. The source is immuneACCESS, and TCRdb retained only in-frame sequences with V and J called. Part of the clones is not carried over; for the studies checked, unresolved V genes explain less than half of this, and the remainder is unexplained. Across this sample there are about 300,000 clones, with about 90% seen only once. The top ten clones comprise roughly 1.6% of the sample. The sequenced sample consisted of peripheral blood. The receptors derive from a woman aged 40 to 50 who had recovered from COVID-19.

The chain joins TRBV7-8 to TRBJ2-1, with 10 bases aligning to TRBD2. The ends lost 7 bases at V and 8 bases at J; junction bases unmatched: 11. The CDR3 spans 15 residues. CDR1 SGHVS and CDR2 FQNEAQ come from the germline V gene. The CDR3 DNA reads as TGTGCCAGCAAGGAGCGGGGGGGTAAGCTGGATGAGCAGTTCTTC. Translated: CASKERGGKLDEQFF.

The J gene is TRBJ2-1, the V gene TRBV3-1 (or the pseudogene TRBV3-2); 10 bases match TRBD1. The CDR3 runs 15 residues. The trim removed 4 bases at V and 3 bases at J, leaving 3 bases unmatched. Per germline, CDR1 LGHDT and CDR2 YNNKEL (reference sequence). Here the CDR3 reads CASSLGTGDYNEQFF. CDR3 DNA sequence: TGTGCCAGCAGCCTTGGGACAGGGGACTACAATGAGCAGTTCTTC.

J is TRBJ1-5 and V is TRBV20-1; maybe TRBD1 (5 bases). Germline-derived CDR1 and CDR2 are DFQATT and SNEGSKA (reference sequence). CDR3 length: 12 residues. Trimming left V 3 bases short and J 7 bases short, with 10 bases between. As DNA, the CDR3 is TGCAGTGCTAGTCGGGGGGAGCAGCCCCAGCATTTT. This encodes CSASRGEQPQHF.

The chain recombines TRBV18 with TRBJ2-2; D gene unclear. The V end lost 0 bases, the J end lost 3 bases, and 11 bases lay between the germline ends. The germline gives CDR1 KGHSH, CDR2 LQKENI. The CDR3 contains 16 residues. This CDR3 is CASSPPSRTDTGELFF. CDR3 bases: TGTGCCAGCTCACCACCGTCGCGTACAGACACCGGGGAGCTGTTTTTT. Complete variable domain (other parts from reference TRBV18 and TRBJ2-2): NAGVMQNPRHLVRRRGQEARLRCSPMKGHSHVYWYRQLPEEGLKFMVYLQKENIIDESGMPKERFSAEFPKEGPSILRIQQVVRGDSAAYFCASSPPSRTDTGELFFGEGSRLTVL.

The gene calls are TRBV6-5 and TRBJ2-1; D might be TRBD1 (6 bases). The CDR3 runs 14 residues. Germline CDR1 and CDR2: MNHEY and SVGAGI. Between the trimmed V and J ends, which lost 5 bases and 3 bases, there was a span of 11 bases. The CDR3 region has the DNA TGTGCCAGCAGTCCGGACAGCTTCTACAATGAGCAGTTCTTC. This encodes CASSPDSFYNEQFF.

Worth noting for this clone: The same CDR3 is also encoded by other DNA sequences in this sample. This chain joins TRBV7-3 and TRBJ2-7; TRBD2 aligns across 9 bases. Germline CDR1 reads SGHTA; CDR2 reads FQGTGA. V lost 3 bases and J lost 0; bases outside the gene matches: 3. CDR3 length: 15 amino acids. The CDR3 bases are TGTGCCAGCAGCTTGAGCGGGGGGTCCTCCTACGAGCAGTACTTC. Its translation: CASSLSGGSSYEQYF.

This rearrangement joins TRBV27 to TRBJ2-3; TRBD1 agrees at 9 bases. CDR1 and CDR2 (germline): MNHEY, SMNVEV (reference sequence). Unmatched junction bases numbered 3, after V lost 6 bases and J lost 2 bases. The CDR3 is 14 residues long. The CDR3 DNA reads TGTGCCAGCAGAAACAGGGGGCTCACAGATACGCAGTATTTT. It yields the protein CASRNRGLTDTQYF.

In this sample, this clone turned up a few times. The J gene is TRBJ2-1, the V gene TRBV7-9, with 11 bases aligning to TRBD2. Germline CDR1 and CDR2: SEHNR and FQNEAQ (reference sequence). Trimming at V came to 6 bases and at J to 3 bases, leaving 4 bases not matched to a gene. This CDR3 region has 15 residues. CDR3: CASSATSGVYNEQFF. The CDR3 DNA reads TGTGCCAGCAGTGCGACTAGCGGGGTCTACAATGAGCAGTTCTTC. Full variable domain (rest looked up from reference TRBV7-9 and TRBJ2-1): DTGVSQNPRHKITKRGQNVTFRCDPISEHNRLYWYRQTLGQGPEFLTYFQNEAQLEKSRLLSDRFSAERPKGSFSTLEIQRTEQGDSAMYLCASSATSGVYNEQFFGPGTRLTVL.

The chain carries TRBV7-9 and TRBJ2-7, with TRBD2 identical over 14 bases. The CDR3 loop spans 18 amino acids. Germline-derived CDR1 and CDR2 are SEHNR and FQNEAQ (reference sequence). V trimming: 5 bases; J trimming: 1 base; junction bases outside the gene matches: 10. The chain's CDR3 is CASSPYRGLAGESYEQYF. The CDR3 DNA follows: TGTGCCAGCAGCCCATACCGGGGACTAGCGGGGGAGTCCTACGAGCAGTACTTC.